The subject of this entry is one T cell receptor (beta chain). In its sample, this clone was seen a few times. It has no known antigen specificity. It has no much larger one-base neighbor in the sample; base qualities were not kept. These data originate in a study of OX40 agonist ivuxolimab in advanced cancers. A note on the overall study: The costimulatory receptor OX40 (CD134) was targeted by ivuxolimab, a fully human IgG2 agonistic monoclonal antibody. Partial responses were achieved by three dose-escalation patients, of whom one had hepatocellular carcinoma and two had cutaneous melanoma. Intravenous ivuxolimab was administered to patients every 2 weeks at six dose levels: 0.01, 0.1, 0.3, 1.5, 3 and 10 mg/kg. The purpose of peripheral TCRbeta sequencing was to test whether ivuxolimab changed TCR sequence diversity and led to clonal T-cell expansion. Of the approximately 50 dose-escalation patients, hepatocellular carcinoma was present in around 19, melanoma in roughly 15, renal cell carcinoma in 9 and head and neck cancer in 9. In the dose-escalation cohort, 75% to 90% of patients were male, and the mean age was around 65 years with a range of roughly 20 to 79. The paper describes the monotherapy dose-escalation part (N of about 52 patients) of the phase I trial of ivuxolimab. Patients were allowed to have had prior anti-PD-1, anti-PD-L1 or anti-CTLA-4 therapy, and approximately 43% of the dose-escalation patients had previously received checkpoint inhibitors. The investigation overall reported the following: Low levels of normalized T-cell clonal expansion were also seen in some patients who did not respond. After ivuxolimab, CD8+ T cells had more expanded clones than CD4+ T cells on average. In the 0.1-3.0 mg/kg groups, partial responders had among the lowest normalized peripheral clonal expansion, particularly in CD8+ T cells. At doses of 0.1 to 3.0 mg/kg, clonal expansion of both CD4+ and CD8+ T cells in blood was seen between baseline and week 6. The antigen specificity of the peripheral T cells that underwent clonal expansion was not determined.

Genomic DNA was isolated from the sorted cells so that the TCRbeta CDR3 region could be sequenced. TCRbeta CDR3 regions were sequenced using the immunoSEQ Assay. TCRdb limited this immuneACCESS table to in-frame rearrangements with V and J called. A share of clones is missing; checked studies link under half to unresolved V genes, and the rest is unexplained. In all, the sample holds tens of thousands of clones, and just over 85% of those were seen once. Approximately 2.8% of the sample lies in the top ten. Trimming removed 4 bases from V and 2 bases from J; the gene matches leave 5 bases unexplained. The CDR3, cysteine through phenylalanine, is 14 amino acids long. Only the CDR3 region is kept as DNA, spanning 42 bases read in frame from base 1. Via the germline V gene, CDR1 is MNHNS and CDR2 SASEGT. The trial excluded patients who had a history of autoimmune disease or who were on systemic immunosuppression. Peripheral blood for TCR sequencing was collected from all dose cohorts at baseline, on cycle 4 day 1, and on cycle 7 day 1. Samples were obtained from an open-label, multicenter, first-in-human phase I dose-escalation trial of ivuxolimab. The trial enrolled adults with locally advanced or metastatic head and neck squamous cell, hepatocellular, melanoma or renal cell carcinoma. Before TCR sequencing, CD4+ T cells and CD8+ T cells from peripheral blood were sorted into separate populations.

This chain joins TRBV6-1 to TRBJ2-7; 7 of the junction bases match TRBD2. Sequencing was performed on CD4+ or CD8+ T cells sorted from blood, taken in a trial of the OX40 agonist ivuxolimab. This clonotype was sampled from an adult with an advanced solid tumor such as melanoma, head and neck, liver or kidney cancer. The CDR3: CASSGGGGAYEQYF. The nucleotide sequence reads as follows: TGTGCCAGCAGTGGAGGCGGGGGAGCCTACGAGCAGTACTTC.